Sequencing of this T cell receptor beta chain was carried out in a study of shared clonotypes between healthy human individuals. The CDR3 extends over 13 amino acids. The V gene's germline CDR1 is SGHRS and CDR2 YFSETQ. V shed 2 bases and J shed 6 bases, with 12 bases lying between them. Produced via immunoSEQ multiplex PCR; TCRdb's table is partial and in-frame only. The sample shows approximately 1.5 million clones, about 98.5% of them seen only once. The gene calls are TRBV5-1 and TRBJ2-7; possible D gene TRBD1, 6 bases. Sequencing was performed on naive CD4+ T cells sorted from blood. Sample subset: CD45RA+ positively selected. The sequence came from a man aged 30-40 years in good health. The CDR3 is CASSLTGLTEQYF. For the CDR3, the DNA is TGCGCCAGCAGCTTAACAGGGTTAACCGAGCAGTACTTC.